The 28 T cell receptor beta chains listed next were all sequenced from one sample in a study of cytomegalovirus exposure and HLA in healthy donors. PCR involved 60 Vbeta and 13 Jbeta primers. Sequencing used immunoSEQ multiplex PCR; TCRdb keeps in-frame clones, though not all of them. The sample carries under 200,000 clones, over 75% recorded once. Sequencing was performed on PBMCs. The receptor set was obtained from a man between 18 and 35 years old in good health and CMV-seropositive.

The V gene is TRBV19, the J gene TRBJ1-4; TRBD1 matches at 8 bases. J lost 8 bases, V lost 6 bases, and 17 bases had no gene match. CDR3 length: 17 amino acids. Germline lookup yields CDR1 LNHDA and CDR2 SQIVND (reference sequence). The CDR3 DNA is TGTGCCAGTAGCCTCCGGACAGGGCCTATAAGGGAGGAAAAACTGTTTTTT. It translates to CASSLRTGPIREEKLFF.

The DNA for the CDR3 is TGTGCCAGCAGCTTAGTCCCAACTAGCGGGGGGGCGGGGGAGACCCAGTACTTC. This gives the protein CASSLVPTSGGAGETQYF. This chain links TRBV11-2 with TRBJ2-5, with 13 positions matching TRBD2. This CDR3 comprises 18 residues. CDR1 SGHAT and CDR2 FQNNGV come from the germline V gene. V lost 1 base to trimming and J lost 5 bases; unmatched junction nucleotides: 10.

This chain links TRBV29-1 with TRBJ2-5, with no clear D. Trimming took 5 bases from V and 5 from J, leaving 6 bases between them. Germline lookup yields CDR1 SQVTM and CDR2 ANQGSEA. The CDR3 length is 10 residues. CDR3 DNA sequence: TGCAGCGTTCTCGGGGAGACCCAGTACTTC. This codes for CSVLGETQYF.

The chain links TRBV27 to TRBJ1-1; possibly TRBD1 for D (5 bases). The germline CDR1 and CDR2 sequences are MNHEY and SMNVEV (reference sequence). V was shortened by 4 bases and J by 0 bases, with 12 bases between the two germline ends. There are 15 residues in the CDR3. In DNA form, the CDR3 reads TGTGCCAGCAGTTCGTCGGCGACAGTGAACACTGAAGCTTTCTTT. It translates to CASSSSATVNTEAFF.

J is TRBJ2-3 and V is TRBV5-1, with D perhaps TRBD1 (6 bases). This CDR3 spans 17 amino acids. From germline, CDR1 is SGHRS and CDR2 YFSETQ. The V end was cut by 0 bases, the J end by 0 bases, with 14 bases between. The CDR3 DNA sequence: TGCGCCAGCAGCTTGGAAACAGGGTCTGCTAGCACAGATACGCAGTATTTT. Translation: CASSLETGSASTDTQYF.

V usage is TRBV4-3 and J usage is TRBJ2-1, with D possibly being TRBD1 (6 bases). Trimming pared 1 base from V and 4 bases from J, leaving 11 bases between. Germline CDR1 and CDR2: LGHNA and YSLEER. The CDR3 sequence is 15 residues long. CDR3 sequence: CASSQGTGLYNEQFF. As DNA, the CDR3 is TGCGCCAGCAGCCAAGGTACAGGGTTATACAATGAGCAGTTCTTC.

V usage is TRBV27 and J usage is TRBJ2-3; a weak D match, TRBD1 (5 bases). Looked up from germline, CDR1 is MNHEY and CDR2 is SMNVEV (reference sequence). There are 16 residues in the CDR3. The germline V and J ends were trimmed by 6 bases and 4 bases, with 20 bases remaining between them. CDR3 protein: CASSYGAGLIPDTQYF. CDR3 nucleotide sequence: TGTGCCAGCAGCTATGGGGCAGGCCTAATTCCAGATACGCAGTATTTT.

The chain combines TRBV2 with TRBJ1-2; D is unclear. The CDR3 has 13 amino acids. Germline lookup yields CDR1 SNHLY and CDR2 FYNNEI. V lost 3 bases and J lost 1, with 6 bases in between. The CDR3 loop is CASSEAVNYGYTF. The CDR3 DNA is TGTGCCAGCAGTGAGGCAGTTAACTATGGCTACACCTTC.

The chain carries TRBV13 and TRBJ2-7, with 8 nucleotides matching TRBD1. Germline CDR1 reads PRHDT; CDR2 reads FYEKMQ (reference sequence). The CDR3 covers 16 residues. V shed 1 base, J shed 1 base, and the junction held 6 bases outside the gene matches. CDR3 region: CASSLAPGQASYEQYF. The CDR3 DNA reads TGTGCCAGCAGCTTAGCCCCGGGACAGGCATCCTACGAGCAGTACTTC.

There are a few counts of this clone. The chain has TRBV7-9 and TRBJ2-5, with TRBD2 matching 7 bases. The CDR3 length is 16 residues. V shed 4 bases, J shed 4 bases, and the junction held 12 bases outside the gene matches. Germline V CDR1 and CDR2: SEHNR, FQNEAQ (reference sequence). As DNA, the CDR3 is TGTGCCAGCAGCTCCCCTACACGGGGGAGGGTAGAGACCCAGTACTTC. Translation: CASSSPTRGRVETQYF. The full variable domain, its missing parts supplied by reference TRBV7-9 and TRBJ2-5, is DTGVSQNPRHKITKRGQNVTFRCDPISEHNRLYWYRQTLGQGPEFLTYFQNEAQLEKSRLLSDRFSAERPKGSFSTLEIQRTEQGDSAMYLCASSSPTRGRVETQYFGPGTRLLVL.

The J gene is TRBJ2-1, the V gene TRBV19; maybe TRBD2 (6 bases). CDR3 length: 14 amino acids. In germline, CDR1 is LNHDA, CDR2 SQIVND (reference sequence). Trimming shortened V by 8 bases and J by 9 bases, and 20 bases separated the two germline ends. The CDR3 region is CASRDVGAGFEQFF. DNA of the CDR3: TGTGCCAGTCGGGACGTTGGGGCGGGGTTTGAGCAGTTCTTC. The full variable domain, in which reference TRBV19 and TRBJ2-1 provide the parts outside the CDR3, is DGGITQSPKYLFRKEGQNVTLSCEQNLNHDAMYWYRQDPGQGLRLIYYSQIVNDFQKGDIAEGYSVSREKKESFPLTVTSAQKNPTAFYLCASRDVGAGFEQFFGPGTRLTVL.

V usage is TRBV5-1 and J usage is TRBJ2-2; 8 bases align to TRBD1. CDR3 size: 14 residues. J lost 5 bases, V lost 2 bases, and 2 bases had no gene match. The germline V gene encodes CDR1 SGHRS and CDR2 YFSETQ. CDR3 bases: TGCGCCAGCAGCTTAAGACAGGGGACCGGGGAGCTGTTTTTT. As protein: CASSLRQGTGELFF.

The chain carries TRBV2 and TRBJ1-2; D is perhaps TRBD1 (6 bases). V lost 10 bases, J lost 1 base, and 28 bases lay in between. CDR1 is SNHLY, CDR2 FYNNEI, per germline. The CDR3 length is 18 residues. Here the CDR3 DNA reads TGTGCCACACGACAGGCGGGAGGAGACCCCGTGGGTAACTATGGCTACACCTTC. This codes for CATRQAGGDPVGNYGYTF.

The CDR3 DNA is TGTGCTAGTGGTGCCGCGAATTCACCCCTCCACTTT. Its translation: CASGAANSPLHF. This sequence joins TRBV12-5 and TRBJ1-6, with unresolved D. This CDR3 spans 12 amino acids. Germline lookup yields CDR1 LGHNT and CDR2 FRNRAP. V lost 5 bases to trimming and J lost 7 bases, with 6 bases between them. Supplemented by reference TRBV12-5 and TRBJ1-6, the full variable domain reads DARVTQTPRHKVTEMGQEVTMRCQPILGHNTVFWYRQTMMQGLELLAYFRNRAPLDDSGMPKDRFSAEMPDATLATLKIQPSEPRDSAVYFCASGAANSPLHFGNGTRLTVT.

The V gene is TRBV9, the J gene TRBJ2-1, with D unresolved. V lost 0 bases, J lost 8 bases, and 6 bases lay in between. The CDR3 length is 12 residues. Germline CDR1 and CDR2: SGDLS and YYNGEE. The CDR3, as DNA: TGTGCCAGCAGCGTAGTTACTGATGAGCAGTTCTTC. Translation: CASSVVTDEQFF.

This chain connects TRBV5-4 to TRBJ1-2, with D perhaps matching TRBD1 (6 bases). Germline V gene sequence: CDR1 SGHNT, CDR2 YYREEE (reference sequence). The CDR3 sequence is 12 residues long. V gave up 2 bases and J gave up 7 bases, with 9 bases separating them. CDR3 residues: CASSFPGAGYTF. For the CDR3, the DNA is TGTGCCAGCAGCTTCCCAGGGGCTGGCTACACCTTC.

The genes are TRBV6-1 and TRBJ2-3; 10 nucleotides match TRBD2. The ends lost 5 bases at V and 2 bases at J; junction bases unmatched: 4. The CDR3 runs 15 residues. The germline gives CDR1 MNHNS, CDR2 SASEGT. As DNA, the CDR3 is TGTGCCAGCAGTCGGACTAGCGGATACACAGATACGCAGTATTTT. This sequence encodes CASSRTSGYTDTQYF.

The rearrangement links TRBV27 to TRBJ2-2, with a weak D call TRBD1 (5 bases). V was trimmed by 3 bases and J by 7 bases, leaving 12 bases between them. The length of the CDR3 is 14 residues. CDR1 and CDR2 from the germline V gene are MNHEY and SMNVEV (reference sequence). CDR3 residues: CASSFARVGGELFF. The CDR3 DNA is TGTGCCAGCAGTTTTGCCAGGGTTGGCGGGGAGCTGTTTTTT.

The gene calls are TRBV12-5 and TRBJ2-3; D ambiguous. This CDR3 comprises 13 residues. Germline V gene data show CDR1 as LGHNT and CDR2 as FRNRAP. Trimming pared 7 bases from V and 1 base from J, leaving 9 bases between. CDR3 nucleotides: TGTGCTAGTGTCCCAGGTGGCACAGATACGCAGTATTTT. It codes for CASVPGGTDTQYF.

CDR3 loop: CAWSVSTYEQYF. The DNA for the CDR3 is TGTGCCTGGAGTGTTAGTACCTACGAGCAGTACTTC. The chain recombines TRBV30 with TRBJ2-7; D is unclear. Germline V CDR1 and CDR2: GTSNPN, SVGIG (reference sequence). There are 12 residues in the CDR3. Trimming left V 0 bases short and J 2 bases short, with 5 bases between.

This chain connects TRBV19 to TRBJ1-2; 10 bases match TRBD1. CDR1 and CDR2 (germline): LNHDA, SQIVND (reference sequence). V shed 7 bases and J 6 bases; nucleotides not matched to a gene: 11. CDR3 length: 15 amino acids. The CDR3 here is CASTMGTGVLDGYTF. CDR3 sequence (DNA): TGTGCCAGTACCATGGGGACAGGGGTCTTGGATGGCTACACCTTC. Based on the CDR3 plus reference TRBV19 and TRBJ1-2, the full variable domain is DGGITQSPKYLFRKEGQNVTLSCEQNLNHDAMYWYRQDPGQGLRLIYYSQIVNDFQKGDIAEGYSVSREKKESFPLTVTSAQKNPTAFYLCASTMGTGVLDGYTFGSGTRLTVV.

The DNA for the CDR3 is TGTGCCAGCAGCCTAGGGGGACAGGGATTGGAGCAGTACTTC. Amino acids: CASSLGGQGLEQYF. The V call is TRBV7-6, the J call TRBJ2-7, with 9 positions matching TRBD1. The CDR3 runs 14 residues. The ends lost 5 bases at V and 7 bases at J; junction bases unmatched: 9. Germline loops: CDR1 SGHVS, CDR2 FNYEAQ.

This rearrangement joins TRBV19 to TRBJ1-2; a possible D gene is TRBD1 (6 bases). V dropped 5 bases and J dropped 14 bases, with 18 bases sitting between them. The CDR3 is made up of 12 amino acids. Germline CDR1 and CDR2: LNHDA and SQIVND (reference sequence). The CDR3 region is CASSPRGGLSTF. The CDR3 DNA reads TGTGCCAGTAGTCCTAGGGGGGGCTTGTCTACCTTC.

V usage is TRBV4-3 and J usage is TRBJ2-3; 8 bases are a match to TRBD2. Trimming took 4 bases from V and 0 from J; bases not matched to a gene: 6. The CDR3 loop spans 16 amino acids. From germline, CDR1 is LGHNA and CDR2 YSLEER. CDR3 in DNA: TGCGCCAGCAGCCGCCGCCCGGGGGGGAGCACAGATACGCAGTATTTT. Its translation: CASSRRPGGSTDTQYF.

This chain connects TRBV27 to TRBJ1-2, with D possibly TRBD1 on 6 matching bases. Trimming left V 0 bases short and J 8 bases short, with 16 bases between. This CDR3 contains 15 residues. CDR1 is MNHEY and CDR2 is SMNVEV in the germline V gene (reference sequence). In DNA, the CDR3 is TGTGCCAGCAGTTTATCCCCGACAGGAGTAGAGGGCTACACCTTC. Its protein is CASSLSPTGVEGYTF.

The V gene is TRBV10-3, the J gene TRBJ1-5; D unclear. The CDR3 spans 14 residues. Germline-derived CDR1 and CDR2 are ENHRY and SYGVKD. V was clipped by 4 bases and J by 3 bases, with 10 bases between them. This chain's CDR3 is CAISAVADNQPQHF. In DNA, the CDR3 is TGTGCCATCAGTGCAGTGGCAGACAATCAGCCCCAGCATTTT.

This chain joins TRBV10-1 and TRBJ1-1; no definite D call. Trimming cost V 6 bases and J 8 bases, with 16 bases left between them. The germline CDR1 and CDR2 sequences are WNHNN and SYGVQD (reference sequence). This CDR3 spans 13 amino acids. The CDR3 nucleotides are TGCGCCAGCAGCCGAGGGTCAGGCGCGGAAGCTTTCTTT. This sequence encodes CASSRGSGAEAFF.

This sequence joins TRBV27 and TRBJ2-7; a possible D gene is TRBD2 (5 bases). CDR3 length: 14 residues. Trimming took off 8 bases at V and 0 bases at J, with 14 bases between the two ends. From germline, CDR1 is MNHEY and CDR2 SMNVEV (reference sequence). The CDR3: CASSRASFSYEQYF. CDR3 DNA sequence: TGTGCCAGCTCGCGGGCTAGCTTCTCCTACGAGCAGTACTTC.